This T cell receptor (beta chain) was sequenced during a study of blood T cell repertoires in COVID-19. Study context: Both acute and convalescent COVID-19 samples were obtained from the United States, Italy and Spain.

The CDR3 runs to 13 residues. Per the study methods: Estimates of nucleated cell counts were drawn from the amplification of reference gene primers. Profiled with immunoSEQ multiplex PCR; TCRdb holds only in-frame clones, not every one. V and J calls plus clone size are reproduced from that table; the DNA served to infer D and trimming. The sample yields some 400,000 clones, about 89% seen once. Recruits, aged roughly 18 to 90 years, lived in 24 US areas. The V and J genes are TRBV21-1 and TRBJ2-5; TRBD1, the table's D call, lacks a check against the DNA. TRBV21-1 is shown as a pseudogene. This sequence originates from a man aged 25 to 40 who had recovered from COVID-19. The sequencing sample was made of PBMCs or T cells enriched from blood (not recorded which). The DNA for the CDR3 is TGTGCCCAAGGGGGCGCGATTAGAGAGACCCAGTACTTC. This codes for CAQGGAIRETQYF.